Following are 3 T cell receptor beta chains from one sample sequenced in a study of PD-L1 blockade in urothelial cancer. TCRdb's copy holds only in-frame clones and misses some; the assay was immunoSEQ multiplex PCR. The data contain tens of thousands of clones, over 75% of them singletons. The source material was PBMCs, sampled around atezolizumab (anti-PD-L1) treatment. The receptors here all came from a man aged 65 to 85 with urothelial cancer.

The V call is TRBV7-2, the J call TRBJ2-7, with TRBD2 as a possible D gene (5 bases). Trimming removed 5 bases at V and 7 bases at J, with 24 bases between. Germline values: CDR1 SGHTA, CDR2 FQGNSA. The CDR3 length is 16 residues. The CDR3 here is CASSPRASGRVGEQYF. CDR3 nucleotides: TGTGCCAGCAGCCCGCGGGCCTCCGGTAGAGTGGGTGAGCAGTACTTC.

In this sample, this clone turned up a few times. The rearrangement joins TRBV11-2 to TRBJ1-1; D is unclear. In germline, CDR1 is SGHAT, CDR2 FQNNGV. The CDR3 consists of 13 residues. Trimming removed 0 bases at V and 10 bases at J, with 12 bases between. DNA of the CDR3: TGTGCCAGCAGCTTAGATCTAGCAGGCGGAGCTTTCTTT. Encoded protein: CASSLDLAGGAFF.

The V call is TRBV6-1, the J call TRBJ2-7; a possible D gene is TRBD2 (7 bases). Trimming left V 4 bases short and J 5 bases short, with 18 bases between. Germline lookup yields CDR1 MNHNS and CDR2 SASEGT. This CDR3 is built from 15 residues. The CDR3 DNA reads as TGTGCCAGCAGTGGCTACGTTTTAGGGGGGGACGAGCAGTACTTC. The encoded protein is CASSGYVLGGDEQYF.